A single sample gave rise to the 31 T cell receptor beta chains below, sequenced in a study of T cell changes during pregnancy in multiple sclerosis. Sequenced by immunoSEQ multiplex PCR; TCRdb stores in-frame clones only, minus some. The table has some 74,000 clones, just under 95% seen once. This specimen was peripheral blood, taken after pregnancy. These receptors all come from a female donor in good health, enrolled as a control in a pregnancy study.

V is TRBV7-9 and J is TRBJ1-1; D uncertain. With 3 bases removed from V and 3 bases from J, the gap between germline ends came to 5 bases. The germline V gene has CDR1 SEHNR and CDR2 FQNEAQ (reference sequence). The CDR3 has 12 amino acids. Written as DNA, the CDR3 is TGTGCCAGCAGCTTTCGGGACACTGAAGCTTTCTTT. Translated, it gives CASSFRDTEAFF.

This clone was recorded only once. This chain connects TRBV7-2 to TRBJ2-7; the match to TRBD2 covers 10 bases. Trimming at V came to 1 base and at J to 7 bases, leaving 4 bases not matched to a gene. CDR3 length: 14 amino acids. Germline lookup yields CDR1 SGHTA and CDR2 FQGNSA. In nucleotides, the CDR3 is TGTGCCAGCAGCTTAGGTCTAGCGGGAGTGGAGCAGTACTTC. Protein sequence: CASSLGLAGVEQYF.

This clone occurred once. The chain combines TRBV21-1 with TRBJ2-3; the listed D gene, TRBD2, was not tested against the DNA. TRBV21-1 is a recognized pseudogene. There are 17 residues in the CDR3. Here the CDR3 reads CASSTSSSSGGTDTQYF. The CDR3 DNA reads as TGTGCCAGCAGCACGTCTTCTTCTAGCGGGGGCACAGATACGCAGTATTTT.

This sequence joins TRBV4-1 and TRBJ2-2; no clear D. With 4 bases removed from V and 8 bases from J, the gap between germline ends came to 8 bases. This CDR3 region has 12 residues. The germline V gene has CDR1 MGHRA and CDR2 YSYEKL. CDR3 protein: CASSRSRGELFF. The CDR3 coding sequence is TGCGCCAGCAGCCGGAGTAGGGGGGAGCTGTTTTTT.

The chain couples TRBV11-2 to TRBJ1-3, with D uncertain. V was shortened by 1 base and J by 8 bases, with 15 bases between the two germline ends. CDR3 length equals 15 residues. CDR1 and CDR2 from the germline V gene are SGHAT and FQNNGV. The CDR3 is CASSLVGGGLDTIYF. The CDR3 coding sequence is TGTGCCAGCAGCTTAGTAGGTGGCGGGCTTGACACCATATATTTT.

The V gene is TRBV5-5, the J gene TRBJ2-1, with 8 nucleotides matching TRBD2. Looked up from germline, CDR1 is SGHKS and CDR2 is YYEKEE (reference sequence). The CDR3 is 14 residues long. Trimming at V came to 3 bases and at J to 4 bases, leaving 3 bases not matched to a gene. CDR3 protein: CASSSPSGYNEQFF. CDR3 nucleotides: TGTGCCAGCAGCTCTCCTAGCGGGTACAATGAGCAGTTCTTC.

This rearrangement joins TRBV25-1 to TRBJ2-7; 8 bases fit TRBD2. CDR3 length: 14 residues. V gave up 5 bases and J gave up 5 bases; unmatched junction bases: 8. CDR1 and CDR2 (germline): MGHDK, SYGVNS. CDR3 in amino acids: CASSTHAGGNEQYF. CDR3 sequence (DNA): TGTGCCAGCAGTACACACGCGGGGGGAAACGAGCAGTACTTC.

The rearrangement uses TRBV6-5 and TRBJ2-1; 12 bases are a match to TRBD2. The CDR3 runs to 13 residues. Germline V CDR1 and CDR2: MNHEY, SVGAGI. CDR3 residues: CATRTSGTNEQFF. As DNA, the CDR3 is TGTGCAACCAGGACTAGCGGGACCAATGAGCAGTTCTTC.

The table lists this clone with a count of one. The gene calls are TRBV23-1 and TRBJ2-4, with D perhaps matching TRBD1 (5 bases). TRBV23-1 has ORF status, its function being uncertain. V lost 10 bases, J lost 14 bases, and 15 bases lay in between. CDR3 length: 10 residues. CDR3 protein: CAIRPQGKYF. The CDR3 DNA sequence: TGCGCCATAAGGCCCCAGGGTAAGTACTTC.

This chain links TRBV10-2 with TRBJ2-3, with 7 nucleotides matching TRBD2. Per the germline V gene, CDR1 is WSHSY and CDR2 is SAAADI. Unmatched junction bases numbered 6, after V lost 7 bases and J lost 2 bases. This CDR3 is 14 amino acids long. The CDR3: CASTPTSLTDTQYF. CDR3 sequence (DNA): TGCGCCAGCACTCCGACTAGCCTCACAGATACGCAGTATTTT.

The CDR3 loop is CASSLGSTGNTIYF. The CDR3 DNA follows: TGTGCCAGCAGCTTAGGGTCTACTGGAAACACCATATATTTT. This rearrangement joins TRBV7-9 to TRBJ1-3; no reliable D call. The CDR3 spans 14 residues. CDR1 SEHNR and CDR2 FQNEAQ come from the germline V gene (reference sequence). V was shortened by 1 base and J by 2 bases, with 6 bases between the two germline ends.

This rearrangement joins TRBV7-8 to TRBJ2-6, with 7 bases aligning to TRBD2. The V segment lost 8 bases and the J segment 2 bases; nucleotides outside the gene matches: 3. The CDR3 loop spans 14 amino acids. Germline CDR1 SGHVS, CDR2 FQNEAQ. The CDR3 DNA reads TGTGCCAGCGGCGGGGGTACTGGGGCCAACGTCCTGACTTTC. Its protein is CASGGGTGANVLTF.

The chain employs TRBV19 and TRBJ1-1; a possible D gene is TRBD1 (5 bases). Germline V gene data show CDR1 as LNHDA and CDR2 as SQIVND (reference sequence). This CDR3 spans 13 amino acids. V was clipped by 3 bases and J by 7 bases, with 12 bases between them. The DNA for the CDR3 is TGTGCCAGTAGTATTTCGACGGGGGGTGAAGCTTTCTTT. This sequence encodes CASSISTGGEAFF.

Here the CDR3 DNA reads TGTGCCAGCACCGAGGGAGGTAACAATGAGCAGTTCTTC. This encodes CASTEGGNNEQFF. V gene TRBV6-6 combines with J gene TRBJ2-1, with D possibly matching TRBD2 (6 bases). This CDR3 has 13 amino acids. With 7 bases removed from V and 5 bases from J, the gap between germline ends came to 12 bases. Germline-derived CDR1 and CDR2 are MNHNY and SVGAGI (reference sequence).

The chain carries TRBV7-6 and TRBJ1-3; no clear D gene. CDR1 SGHVS and CDR2 FNYEAQ come from the germline V gene. V shed 4 bases and J shed 7 bases, with 14 bases lying between them. The CDR3 is 14 residues long. DNA for the CDR3: TGTGCCAGCAGCTACGGCCTAAGGGAGAACACCATATATTTT. It yields the protein CASSYGLRENTIYF.

V and J are TRBV19 and TRBJ2-3; 9 positions match TRBD2. The ends lost 3 bases at V and 2 bases at J; junction bases unmatched: 6. The germline CDR1 and CDR2 sequences are LNHDA and SQIVND (reference sequence). The CDR3 is 16 amino acids. The CDR3 DNA is TGTGCCAGTAGTATTAGGCTAGCGGGGACCACAGATACGCAGTATTTT. It codes for CASSIRLAGTTDTQYF.

V is TRBV5-1 and J is TRBJ2-7; TRBD1 matches 9 bases. After removal of 4 bases from V and 5 bases from J, the junction contained 7 bases not matched to a gene. The germline CDR1 and CDR2 sequences are SGHRS and YFSETQ. The CDR3 consists of 14 residues. CDR3 in amino acids: CASSPGQGINEQYF. The CDR3 DNA follows: TGCGCCAGCAGCCCCGGACAGGGGATCAACGAGCAGTACTTC.

The chain couples TRBV4-2 to TRBJ1-5, with unresolved D. The length of the CDR3 is 13 residues. Trimming took 1 base from V and 7 from J, leaving 8 bases between them. The V gene's germline CDR1 is LGHNA and CDR2 YNFKEQ. In DNA form, the CDR3 reads TGTGCCAGCAGCCAAGGAGCGGGACAGCCCCAGCATTTT. Amino acids: CASSQGAGQPQHF.

V and J are TRBV7-2 and TRBJ1-4; 8 bases line up with TRBD1. V lost 8 bases to trimming and J lost 1 base; unmatched junction nucleotides: 6. Germline V gene data show CDR1 as SGHTA and CDR2 as FQGNSA. This CDR3 region has 15 residues. The CDR3 DNA reads as TGTGCCAGCGGACAGGGAATAGTAACTAATGAAAAACTGTTTTTT. Translating it yields CASGQGIVTNEKLFF.

This clone appeared a few times. The genes are TRBV6-4 and TRBJ2-1, with D tentatively TRBD2 (5 bases). The CDR3 totals 16 residues. Trimming shortened V by 2 bases and J by 0 bases, and 11 bases separated the two germline ends. CDR1 MRHNA and CDR2 SNTAGT come from the germline V gene. For the CDR3, the DNA is TGTGCCAGCAGTGACGTCGGACGGGGCTCCTACAATGAGCAGTTCTTC. Translated, it gives CASSDVGRGSYNEQFF.

The V call is TRBV29-1, the J call TRBJ2-5; 13 bases map to TRBD2. CDR1 is SQVTM, CDR2 ANQGSEA, per germline. Trimming took 6 bases from V and 3 from J; bases not matched to a gene: 4. This CDR3 has 14 amino acids. DNA for the CDR3: TGCAGCGTCCGCGGACTAGCGGGAGAAGAGACCCAGTACTTC. Amino acids: CSVRGLAGEETQYF. The full variable domain, its missing parts supplied by reference TRBV29-1 and TRBJ2-5, is SAVISQKPSRDICQRGTSLTIQCQVDSQVTMMFWYRQQPGQSLTLIATANQGSEATYESGFVIDKFPISRPNLTFSTLTVSNMSPEDSSIYLCSVRGLAGEETQYFGPGTRLLVL.

This clone appeared once. The gene calls are TRBV29-1 and TRBJ1-4, with TRBD1 matching 9 bases. Looked up from germline, CDR1 is SQVTM and CDR2 is ANQGSEA. The trim removed 4 bases at V and 7 bases at J, leaving 4 bases unmatched. This CDR3 region has 13 residues. This chain's CDR3 is CSVAGQGGEKLFF. CDR3 in DNA: TGCAGCGTTGCGGGACAGGGTGGTGAAAAACTGTTTTTT. Looking up the rest from reference TRBV29-1 and TRBJ1-4 gives the full variable domain: SAVISQKPSRDICQRGTSLTIQCQVDSQVTMMFWYRQQPGQSLTLIATANQGSEATYESGFVIDKFPISRPNLTFSTLTVSNMSPEDSSIYLCSVAGQGGEKLFFGSGTQLSVL.

V and J are TRBV2 and TRBJ1-2, with 9 bases lining up with TRBD1. V trimming: 7 bases; J trimming: 0 bases; junction bases outside the gene matches: 9. Germline V gives CDR1 SNHLY, CDR2 FYNNEI. The CDR3 spans 16 residues. The DNA of the CDR3 is TGTGCCAGCACCCGGGACAGGGTAGAGGCTAACTATGGCTACACCTTC. Amino acids: CASTRDRVEANYGYTF.

This chain's CDR3 is CASSRGGYEKLFF. The CDR3 region has the DNA TGTGCCAGCAGCCGAGGGGGATATGAAAAACTGTTTTTT. The chain joins TRBV5-4 to TRBJ1-4; a weak D match, TRBD1 (6 bases). Trimming stripped 4 bases from V and 6 bases from J, with 10 bases between. The CDR3 totals 13 residues. CDR1 and CDR2 (germline): SGHNT, YYREEE (reference sequence).

This clone appeared a single time. The gene calls are TRBV29-1 and TRBJ2-3; perhaps TRBD2 as D (5 bases). V was clipped by 7 bases and J by 0 bases, with 11 bases between them. The CDR3 is made up of 13 amino acids. Germline-derived CDR1 and CDR2 are SQVTM and ANQGSEA. The CDR3 sequence is CSERVASTDTQYF. The DNA for the CDR3 is TGCAGCGAGAGGGTGGCTAGCACAGATACGCAGTATTTT.

As DNA, the CDR3 is TGTGCCATCACCGATGGACTAGCGGGGAGCTCCTACGAGCAGTACTTC. Protein: CAITDGLAGSSYEQYF. The rearrangement links TRBV10-3 to TRBJ2-7; 12 bases line up with TRBD2. CDR3 length equals 16 residues. The V gene's germline CDR1 is ENHRY and CDR2 SYGVKD. Losses at the gene ends were 7 bases for V and 0 bases for J; bases not matched to a gene: 7.

The chain is built from TRBV6-1 and TRBJ1-2, with TRBD1 identical over 7 bases. The V and J ends lost 6 bases and 0 bases, in that order; junction bases with no gene match: 7. This CDR3 has 15 amino acids. CDR1 is MNHNS, CDR2 SASEGT, per germline. The CDR3 region has the DNA TGTGCCAGCAGGGGGACAGCCACCACTAACTATGGCTACACCTTC. Encoded protein: CASRGTATTNYGYTF.

In its sample, this clone was seen once. The CDR3 sequence: CASPRGLDEQFF. In DNA form, the CDR3 reads TGTGCCAGCCCTCGGGGGTTGGATGAGCAGTTCTTC. This rearrangement joins TRBV19 to TRBJ2-1; D is possibly TRBD2 (6 bases). Trimming left V 9 bases short and J 8 bases short, with 14 bases between. This CDR3 spans 12 amino acids. Germline CDR1 is LNHDA and CDR2 is SQIVND (reference sequence).

The chain joins TRBV5-1 to TRBJ1-6, with 8 bases matching TRBD1. CDR1 is SGHRS, CDR2 YFSETQ, per germline. V lost 3 bases to trimming and J lost 13 bases; unmatched junction nucleotides: 24. The length of the CDR3 is 19 residues. This CDR3 is CASSSIGRAGGNFGRPLHF. Written as DNA, the CDR3 is TGCGCCAGCAGCTCCATAGGGAGGGCAGGGGGCAACTTTGGAAGGCCCCTCCACTTT.

The rearrangement uses TRBV27 and TRBJ2-1, with 10 bases matching TRBD2. V was pared by 4 bases and J by 3 bases, with 0 bases of the junction left unmatched. In germline, CDR1 is MNHEY, CDR2 SMNVEV (reference sequence). The CDR3 runs to 14 residues. The CDR3 reads CASSSSGSYNEQFF. The CDR3 DNA sequence: TGTGCCAGCAGTTCTAGCGGGAGCTACAATGAGCAGTTCTTC.

The chain employs TRBV9 and TRBJ1-2; 10 bases agree with TRBD1. The CDR3 sequence is 14 residues long. Germline V gene lookup returns CDR1 SGDLS and CDR2 YYNGEE. The V and J ends lost 3 bases and 6 bases, in that order; junction bases with no gene match: 5. DNA of the CDR3: TGTGCCAGCAGCGCGGACAGGGGGGGTGATGGCTACACCTTC. Amino acid sequence: CASSADRGGDGYTF.